In this sample, the clone carrying this T cell receptor beta chain turned up a few times. Its target is not known. TCRbeta library construction was performed incorporating unique molecular identifiers. TCRdb reanalysed the PCR reads using MiXCR and keeps one entry per CDR3 protein. Of approximately 500,000 distinct CDR3 sequences in the sample, about 10% were seen once. This sample stems from a study of T-cell reconstitution after alpha-beta-depleted transplantation in children. Regarding the study as a whole: Surviving recipient cells, namely T cells and thymic progenitors, were the source of high day-60 TCRbeta diversity in some patients. Reportedly, alpha-beta T cells present about two months post-transplant originated from several hundred expanded clones of graft origin. Once a year had passed after transplant, T-cell counts and diversity came mostly from newly produced T cells.

Germline values: CDR1 MNHEY, CDR2 SMNVEV (reference sequence). The CDR3 runs to 16 residues. V dropped 5 bases and J dropped 5; count of bases not matched to a gene: 14. Sequencing used PBMCs, obtained before TCRalphabeta/CD19-depleted stem cell transplant. V usage is TRBV27 and J usage is TRBJ1-1, with 7 bases fitting TRBD1. The origin of this receptor is a child between 2 and 9 years old with inherited bone marrow failure, due to receive a stem cell transplant. The CDR3, as DNA: TGTGCCAGCAGTCCATCGGGGGGACAGTTTTATACTGAAGCTTTCTTT. This sequence encodes CASSPSGGQFYTEAFF.